This TCR beta chain derives from a study of shared clonotypes between healthy human individuals. Details on this clone: Its antigen is as yet unknown.

Study-wide results and limits: Clonotype sharing among donors, it was expected, would be affected by sequencing depth. It was only blood that was sampled, and tissue repertoires likely differ.

Researchers ran the assay at a deep level. Clones were read by immunoSEQ multiplex PCR, and TCRdb kept only the in-frame ones, dropping some. This sample has some 1 million clones, with about 75% found just once. The CDR3 consists of 15 residues. The germline gives CDR1 SGDLS, CDR2 YYNGEE. V lost 3 bases to trimming and J lost 3 bases; unmatched junction nucleotides: 3. The sequence came from a man aged 18 to 35 in good health. The chain is built from TRBV9 and TRBJ2-3; 11 bases agree with TRBD1. Sequencing was done on a sample of memory CD4+ T cells sorted from blood. Subset: CD45RA-negative fraction. The CDR3 protein is CASSADRGRTDTQYF. The CDR3 DNA is TGTGCCAGCAGCGCGGACAGGGGGCGAACAGATACGCAGTATTTT.